This T cell receptor (beta chain) came from a study of CD8 T cells in Susac syndrome (dated by TCRdb to about 2019). With respect to the entire study: Among the Susac syndrome patients who were sequenced, clinically active disease was present in roughly six and clinical remission was observed in fewer than 10. At blood withdrawal, Susac syndrome patients were either therapy-naive, taking corticosteroids (in some cases with IVIg as well), or taking IVIg alone. Repertoire sequencing was used to test whether CD8+ T cell activation and differentiation in Susac syndrome was antigen driven. On the study overall, not on this receptor specifically: The study acknowledged that relatively few individuals were included in the TCR sequencing and HLA analysis. In the CD4+ T cell repertoire of Susac syndrome patients, clonal expansion was not detected.

High-throughput TCR beta sequencing profiled peripheral blood CD8+ and CD4+ T cells from healthy donors, Susac syndrome patients and multiple sclerosis patients. Susac syndrome patients met recently defined diagnostic criteria for definite or probable disease. Bulk CD8+ and CD4+ T cells were purified by magnetic negative isolation, whereas CD8+ TEMRA cells were enriched by FACS. Blood was drawn into EDTA tubes, processed within 24 hours, and PBMCs were isolated by density gradient centrifugation. PBMCs intended for TCR sequencing were frozen in liquid nitrogen and were later thawed in a 37 degrees C water bath. The sorted or isolated CD4+, CD8+ and CD8+ TEMRA cells reached a purity of at least 90%. The cysteine opens and the phenylalanine closes a CDR3 of 17 amino acids. Only the CDR3 region is kept as DNA, spanning 51 bases read in frame from base 1. CDR1 and CDR2 (DFQATT, SNEGSKA) derive from the germline V gene (reference sequence). V has 1 base trimmed and J has 7 bases trimmed; junction bases matching no gene number 14.

RNA was extracted using the RNeasy kit, and about 0.45 to 1 ug of the RNA was reverse transcribed with random hexamers. The immunoSEQ multiplex PCR assay, which covers 54 Vbeta and 13 Jbeta segments, was used to amplify TCR beta CDR3 regions. PCR amplification bias was corrected by using a synthetic template baseline for primer optimization and computational correction. The study's own analysis went as follows. Reads were assigned to V, D and J genes according to IMGT and analyzed in immunoSEQ Analyzer, with only productive sequences retained. To calculate clonality, Shannon entropy was normalized by log2 of the number of productive unique sequences and then subtracted from one. Public and private clones were assessed among the 100 most prevalent clones of each patient and control. Clones were defined as Susac-specific when absent from the healthy and MS cohorts, from roughly 1,100 published viral clones and from other ImmuneACCESS disease sequences. The public reads were reanalyzed by TCRdb: fastp trimming at Q25, MiXCR alignment, in-frame beta chains only. Rows are combined by CDR3 protein, so each entry shows the most common genes and DNA. TCRdb, not the authors, supplied the V and J calls. For this sample there are around 71,000 distinct CDR3 sequences; about 92% appear just once. The ten largest clonotypes hold roughly 0.15% of the sample.

Of note for this clonotype: The antigen this receptor binds is unknown. One base away there is no much larger clone; base qualities are not given.

The sample consisted of CD4+ T cells from PBMCs. The TCR originated in a human donor with Susac syndrome. The V and J segments used are TRBV20-1 and TRBJ2-2; 8 of the junction bases match TRBD2. In nucleotides, the sequence is TGCAGTGCTAGAGGCCGGCTAGCGGGCCCGGCGGGCGGGGAGCTGTTTTTT. The encoded protein is CSARGRLAGPAGGELFF.